Ten or more counts support the clone carrying this TCR beta chain. The data derive from a study of T cell changes during pregnancy in multiple sclerosis. Only in-frame clones appear in the TCRdb table, and some are missing; sequencing was by immunoSEQ multiplex PCR. The table records roughly 30,000 clones, 70% to 90% of them present only once. The TCR comes from a female donor with multiple sclerosis, enrolled in a pregnancy study. The sample in question was CD8+ T cells from peripheral blood mononuclear cells, obtained after pregnancy.

The CDR3 nucleotides are TGTGCAAGTCGCTTAGGGGGGCGGTATAGCAATCAGCCCCAGCATTTT. The encoded protein is CASRLGGRYSNQPQHF. The V gene is TRBV12-2, the J gene TRBJ1-5; the D segment call TRBD1 is taken from the table without a DNA check. TRBV12-2 is classified as a pseudogene. The length of the CDR3 is 16 residues.